This TCR beta chain was recorded in a study of OX40 agonist ivuxolimab in advanced cancers. In terms of the full investigation: Ivuxolimab, which targeted the costimulatory receptor OX40 (CD134), was an agonistic, fully human IgG2 monoclonal antibody. Intravenous ivuxolimab was administered to patients every 2 weeks at six dose levels: 0.01, 0.1, 0.3, 1.5, 3 and 10 mg/kg. Of the 50 to 55 dose-escalation patients, hepatocellular carcinoma was present in some 19, melanoma in roughly 15, renal cell carcinoma in 9 and head and neck cancer in 9. The dose-escalation cohort was 82.7% male with a mean age of approximately 60 years, ranging from 23 to 79. Patients were allowed to have had prior anti-PD-1, anti-PD-L1 or anti-CTLA-4 therapy, and around 43% of the dose-escalation patients had been treated with checkpoint inhibitors. Partial responses were achieved by three dose-escalation patients, of whom one had hepatocellular carcinoma and two had cutaneous melanoma. The point of sequencing TCRbeta in the periphery was to test whether ivuxolimab changed TCR sequence diversity and drove clonal T-cell expansion. The monotherapy dose-escalation portion (N of about 50 patients) of the phase I ivuxolimab trial is reported in the paper. What the study reported, not specific to this receptor: Antigen specificity was not determined for the clonally expanded peripheral T cells. At doses of 0.1 to 3.0 mg/kg, clonal expansion of both CD4+ and CD8+ blood T cells was observed from baseline to week 6. On average, CD8+ T cells showed more expanded clones than CD4+ T cells after ivuxolimab. In partial responders in the 0.1-3.0 mg/kg groups, normalized peripheral clonal expansion was found to be among the lowest, especially among CD8+ T cells. Low levels of normalized T-cell clonal expansion were also shown by some nonresponding patients.

CDR1 and CDR2 were assigned from the germline V gene (reference sequence) as SGHAT and FQDESV. The CDR3, cysteine through phenylalanine, is 13 amino acids long. The retained sequence is limited to the CDR3, 39 bases, with the frame set at the first base. V and J lose 6 bases and 16 bases, and a span of 21 bases separates them. Patients with a history of autoimmune disease or receiving systemic immunosuppression were excluded from the trial. Peripheral blood for TCR sequencing was collected from all dose cohorts at baseline, on cycle 4 day 1, and on cycle 7 day 1. Samples came from an open-label, multicenter, first-in-human phase I dose-escalation trial of ivuxolimab. Adults with locally advanced or metastatic head and neck squamous cell, hepatocellular, melanoma or renal cell carcinoma were enrolled in the trial. Before TCR sequencing, CD4+ T cells and CD8+ T cells were sorted from peripheral blood as separate populations.

With regard to this clone: Its binding antigen is unknown. The sample holds no much larger clone one base away, and base qualities are not on file.

Genomic DNA was isolated from the sorted cells so that the TCRbeta CDR3 region could be sequenced. TCRbeta CDR3 regions were sequenced using the immunoSEQ Assay. Not all clones reach the TCRdb copy of this immuneACCESS table, which keeps in-frame sequences only. Checked studies attribute under half of the gap to unresolved V genes and leave the rest unexplained. Here the sample has 67,000 or so clones; around nine tenths occur a single time. The top ten clones comprise about 0.95% of the sample. The source is an adult with an advanced solid tumor such as melanoma, head and neck, liver or kidney cancer. The sequence links TRBV11-1 to TRBJ1-4; the D gene is perhaps TRBD1, on 5 matching bases. The sample was CD4+ or CD8+ T cells sorted from blood, taken in a trial of the OX40 agonist ivuxolimab. Read as DNA, the sequence is TGTGCCAGCAGTCCCAGCCGGGACGTCCCGCCGTTTTTT. Protein translation: CASSPSRDVPPFF. With all but the CDR3 taken from the reference TRBV11-1 and TRBJ1-4 genes, the full variable domain is: EAEVAQSPRYKITEKSQAVAFWCDPISGHATLYWYRQILGQGPELLVQFQDESVVDDSQLPKDRFSAERLKGVDSTLKIQPAELGDSAMYLCASSPSRDVPPFFGSGTQLSVL.